This TCR beta chain is from a study of blood T cell repertoires in COVID-19. In the study overall: PBMCs, B-cell-depleted T cells, or T cells were the source of the cDNA or gDNA that made up the material.

In the source study's methods: Reference gene primers were amplified, and this amplification served to estimate nucleated cell counts. The repertoire was sequenced with immunoSEQ multiplex PCR; TCRdb's copy has only in-frame clones and lacks some. That table is the source of V, J and clone size, and D and trimming were worked out from the DNA. This table has about 45,000 clones, about 77% appearing once. CDR1 and CDR2 from the germline V gene are SGHTA and FQGNSA. The CDR3 is made up of 14 amino acids. V lost 2 bases and J 11 bases, leaving 13 bases between the germline ends. This sequence was found in a woman in her seventies with acute or convalescent COVID-19. The chain uses TRBV7-2 and TRBJ2-6; D is unresolved. The sample comprised peripheral blood. The CDR3 DNA reads as TGTGCCAGCAGCTTACCGCGGCCTGGAGACGTCCTGACTTTC. Encoded protein: CASSLPRPGDVLTF.